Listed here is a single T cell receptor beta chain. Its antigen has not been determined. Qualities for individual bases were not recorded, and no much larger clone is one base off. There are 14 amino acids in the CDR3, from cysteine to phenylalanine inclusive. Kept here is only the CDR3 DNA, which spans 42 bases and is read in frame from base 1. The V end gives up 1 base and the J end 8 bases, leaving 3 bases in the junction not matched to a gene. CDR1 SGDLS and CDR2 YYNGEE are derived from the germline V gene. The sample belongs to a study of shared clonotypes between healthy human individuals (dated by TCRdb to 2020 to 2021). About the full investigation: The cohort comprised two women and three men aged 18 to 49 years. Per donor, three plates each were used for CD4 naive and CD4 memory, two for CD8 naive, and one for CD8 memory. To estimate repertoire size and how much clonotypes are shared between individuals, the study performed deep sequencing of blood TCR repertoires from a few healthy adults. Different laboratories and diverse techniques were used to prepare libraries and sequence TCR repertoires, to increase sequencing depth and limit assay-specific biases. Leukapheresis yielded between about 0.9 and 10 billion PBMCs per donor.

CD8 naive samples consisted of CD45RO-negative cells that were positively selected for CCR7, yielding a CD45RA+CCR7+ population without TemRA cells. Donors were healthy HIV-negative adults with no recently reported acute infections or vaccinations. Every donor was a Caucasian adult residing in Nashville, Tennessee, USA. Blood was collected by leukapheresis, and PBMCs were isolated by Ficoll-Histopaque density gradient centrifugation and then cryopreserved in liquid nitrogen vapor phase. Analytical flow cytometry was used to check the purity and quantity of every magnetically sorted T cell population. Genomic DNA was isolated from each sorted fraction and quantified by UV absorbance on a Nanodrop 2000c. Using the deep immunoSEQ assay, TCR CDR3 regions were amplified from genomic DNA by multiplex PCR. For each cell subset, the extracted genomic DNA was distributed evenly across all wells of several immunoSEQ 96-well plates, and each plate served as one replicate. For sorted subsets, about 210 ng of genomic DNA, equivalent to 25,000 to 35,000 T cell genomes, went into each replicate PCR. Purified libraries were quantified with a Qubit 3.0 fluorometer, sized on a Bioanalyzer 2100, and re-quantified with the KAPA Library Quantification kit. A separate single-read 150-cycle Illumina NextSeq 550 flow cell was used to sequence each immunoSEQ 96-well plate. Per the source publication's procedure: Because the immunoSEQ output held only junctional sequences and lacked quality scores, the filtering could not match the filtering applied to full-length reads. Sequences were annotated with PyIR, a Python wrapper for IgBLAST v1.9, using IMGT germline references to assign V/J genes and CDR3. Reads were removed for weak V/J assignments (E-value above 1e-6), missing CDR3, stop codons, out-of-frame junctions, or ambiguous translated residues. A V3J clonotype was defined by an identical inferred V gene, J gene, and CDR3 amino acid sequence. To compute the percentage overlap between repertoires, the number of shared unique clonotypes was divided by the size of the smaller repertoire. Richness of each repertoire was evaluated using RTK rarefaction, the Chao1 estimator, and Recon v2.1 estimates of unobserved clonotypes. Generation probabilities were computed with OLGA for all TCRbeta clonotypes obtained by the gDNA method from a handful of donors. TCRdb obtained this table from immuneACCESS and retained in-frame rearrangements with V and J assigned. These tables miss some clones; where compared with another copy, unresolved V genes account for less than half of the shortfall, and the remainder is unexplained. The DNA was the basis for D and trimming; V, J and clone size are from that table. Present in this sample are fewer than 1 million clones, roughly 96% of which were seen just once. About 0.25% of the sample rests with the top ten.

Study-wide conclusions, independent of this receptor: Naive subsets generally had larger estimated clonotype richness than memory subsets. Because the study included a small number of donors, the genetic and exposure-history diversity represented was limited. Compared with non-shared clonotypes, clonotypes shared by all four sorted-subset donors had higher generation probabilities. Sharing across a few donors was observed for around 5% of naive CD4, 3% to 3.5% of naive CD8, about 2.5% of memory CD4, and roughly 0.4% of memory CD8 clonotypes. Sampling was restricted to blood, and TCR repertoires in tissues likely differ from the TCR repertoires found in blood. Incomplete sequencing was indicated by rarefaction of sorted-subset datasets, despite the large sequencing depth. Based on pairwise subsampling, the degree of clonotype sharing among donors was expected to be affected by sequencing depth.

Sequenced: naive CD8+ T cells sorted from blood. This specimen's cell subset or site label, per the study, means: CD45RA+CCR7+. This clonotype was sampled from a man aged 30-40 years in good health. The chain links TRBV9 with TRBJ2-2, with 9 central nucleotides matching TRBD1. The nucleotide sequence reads TGTGCCAGCAGCGTAAACAGGGGGCGAGGGGAGCTGTTTTTT. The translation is CASSVNRGRGELFF. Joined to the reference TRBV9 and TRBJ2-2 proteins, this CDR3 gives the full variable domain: DSGVTQTPKHLITATGQRVTLRCSPRSGDLSVYWYQQSLDQGLQFLIQYYNGEERAKGNILERFSAQQFPDLHSELNLSSLELGDSALYFCASSVNRGRGELFFGEGSRLTVL.